Following are 8 T cell receptor beta chains from one sample sequenced in a study of tumor and adjacent non-tumor tissue in lung cancer (dated by TCRdb to about 2018). Receptor amplification or capture employed multiplex PCR. Sequencing was carried out with an Illumina HiSeq 2500. TCRbeta libraries were constructed through three rounds of nested PCR with primers (Table S4) according to protocols modified from ARM-PCR. TCRdb reprocessing: public reads trimmed at Q25 with fastp, clones called with MiXCR, in-frame beta chains kept. Rows merge per CDR3 protein into single entries with the most common DNA and genes. In all, the sample holds under 95,000 distinct CDR3 sequences, and 61% of those were seen once. Of the sample, approximately 15% is held by the ten largest clones. RNA was isolated from bulk unsorted tissue, and RNA quality was assessed with a NanoDrop ND-1000 and an Agilent 2100. Sequences were obtained from lung tumor tissue. These receptors all come from a man aged 70-80 years with non-small cell lung cancer.

The table lists this clonotype with a few counts. A read error is possible here, since a much larger clone lies one base away. The rearrangement links TRBV6-6 to TRBJ1-5, with 10 bases that match TRBD1. From germline, CDR1 is MNHNY and CDR2 SVGAGI (reference sequence). This CDR3 is 17 amino acids long. The CDR3, as DNA: TGTGCCAGCTGTTACTCTTCCGGGACAGGGGACATCAGACCCCAGCATTTT. It encodes CASCYSSGTGDIRPQHF.

As concerns this clonotype: Just one base apart from a much larger clone, this may be a read error. The chain uses TRBV12-3 or TRBV12-4 and TRBJ1-1; TRBD1 might be the D (6 bases). There are 13 residues in the CDR3. CDR3 in DNA: TGTGGCAGCCATCTGATAAGGGGGAACAAAGCTTTCTTT. Its translation: CGSHLIRGNKAFF.

This clonotype was counted a single time. An end of the junction differs from the germline gene, which may be a read error. The rearrangement joins TRBV6-1 to TRBJ1-4, with D possibly being TRBD1 (5 bases). Looked up from germline, CDR1 is MNHNS and CDR2 is SASEGT. This CDR3 spans 13 amino acids. CDR3 sequence (DNA): TGTGCCAGCATAAGGGGCCAAGACGAAAAACTGTCTTTT. Amino acid sequence: CASIRGQDEKLSF.

To note about this clonotype: A junction boundary mismatches the germline segment, possibly from a read error. The DNA of the CDR3 is TGTGCCAGCAGCTTAGGGGACCATGAGCAATTCTTC. This sequence encodes CASSLGDHEQFF. The chain carries TRBV11-2 and TRBJ2-1; D may match TRBD1 or TRBD2 (5 bases each). Germline CDR1 is SGHAT and CDR2 is FQNNGV. CDR3 length: 12 residues.

The J gene is TRBJ2-3, the V gene TRBV11-2, with D possibly being TRBD1 (6 bases). Trimming took 7 bases from V and 12 from J, leaving 26 bases between them. Germline V gene data show CDR1 as SGHAT and CDR2 as FQNNGV. The CDR3 is 15 amino acids. The CDR3 reads CASNPTGIRTDAQYF. DNA for the CDR3: TGTGCCAGCAACCCCACAGGGATCCGTACAGATGCACAGTATTTT.

Concerning this clonotype itself: At one end the junction does not follow the germline gene, possibly because of a read error. This chain links TRBV6-1 with TRBJ1-4; TRBD1 is a possible D gene (5 bases). CDR1 and CDR2 (germline): MNHNS, SASEGT. This CDR3 is 17 amino acids long. CDR3 sequence: CGSSKSQTGRLAEELFF. DNA of the CDR3: TGTGGCAGCAGTAAAAGTCAGACGGGACGTTTGGCTGAAGAACTGTTTTTT.

As to this clonotype: One base away lies a much larger clone, so this may be a sequencing read error. The chain combines TRBV4-2 with TRBJ1-5; D remains unclear. Germline CDR1 LGHNA, CDR2 YNFKEQ. Between the trimmed V and J ends, which lost 0 bases and 7 bases, there was a span of 13 bases. The CDR3 is made up of 15 amino acids. The CDR3 DNA is TGTGCCAGCAGCCAAGAGGTCCCGGGCTGGCAGCCCCAGCATTTT. Translating it yields CASSQEVPGWQPQHF.

By frequency in the sample, this clonotype is medium-sized. The chain has TRBV11-2 and TRBJ2-7, with D possibly being TRBD1 or TRBD2 (6 bases each). The ends were cut back, 5 bases at V and 3 bases at J, with 26 bases in the middle. CDR3 size: 18 residues. Germline V gene data show CDR1 as SGHAT and CDR2 as FQNNGV. CDR3 sequence: CASSPRGQGTLGNYEQYF. The DNA of the CDR3 is TGTGCCAGCAGCCCGCGCGGGCAGGGGACTTTGGGGAACTACGAGCAGTACTTC.